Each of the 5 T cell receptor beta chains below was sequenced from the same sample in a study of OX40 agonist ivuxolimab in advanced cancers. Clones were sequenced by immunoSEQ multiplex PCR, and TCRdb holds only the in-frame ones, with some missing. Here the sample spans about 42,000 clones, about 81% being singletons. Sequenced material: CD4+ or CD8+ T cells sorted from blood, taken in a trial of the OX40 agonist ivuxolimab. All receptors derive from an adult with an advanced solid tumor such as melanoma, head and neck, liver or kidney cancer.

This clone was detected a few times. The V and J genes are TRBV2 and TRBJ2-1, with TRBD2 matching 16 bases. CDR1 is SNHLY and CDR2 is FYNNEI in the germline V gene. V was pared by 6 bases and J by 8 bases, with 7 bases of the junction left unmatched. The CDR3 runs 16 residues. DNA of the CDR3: TGTGCCAGCAGGGTCGGGACTAGCGGGGGGGCGGATGAGCAGTTCTTC. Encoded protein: CASRVGTSGGADEQFF.

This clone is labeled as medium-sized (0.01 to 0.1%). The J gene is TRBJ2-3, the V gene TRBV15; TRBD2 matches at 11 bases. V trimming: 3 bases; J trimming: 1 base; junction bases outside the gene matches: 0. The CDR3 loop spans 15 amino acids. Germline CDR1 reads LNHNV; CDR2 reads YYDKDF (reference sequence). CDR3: CATSRTSGGTDTQYF. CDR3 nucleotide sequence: TGTGCCACCAGCAGGACTAGCGGGGGCACAGATACGCAGTATTTT. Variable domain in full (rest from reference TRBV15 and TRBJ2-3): DAMVIQNPRYQVTQFGKPVTLSCSQTLNHNVMYWYQQKSSQAPKLLFHYYDKDFNNEADTPDNFQSRRPNTSFCFLDIRSPGLGDTAMYLCATSRTSGGTDTQYFGPGTRLTVL.

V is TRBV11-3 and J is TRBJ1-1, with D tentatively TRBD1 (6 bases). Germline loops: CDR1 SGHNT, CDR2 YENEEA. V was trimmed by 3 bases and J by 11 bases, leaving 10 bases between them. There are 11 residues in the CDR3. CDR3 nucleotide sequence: TGTGCCAGCAGCTTCGGGGGGCTTGCTTTCTTT. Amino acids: CASSFGGLAFF.

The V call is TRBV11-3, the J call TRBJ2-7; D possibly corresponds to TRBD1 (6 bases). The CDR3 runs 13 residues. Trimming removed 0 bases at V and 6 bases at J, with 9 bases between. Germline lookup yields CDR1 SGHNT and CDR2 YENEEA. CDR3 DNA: TGTGCCAGCAGCTTAGAAGGGGGACGCGAGCAGTACTTC. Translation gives CASSLEGGREQYF. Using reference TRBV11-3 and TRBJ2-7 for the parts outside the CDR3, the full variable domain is EAGVVQSPRYKIIEKKQPVAFWCNPISGHNTLYWYLQNLGQGPELLIRYENEEAVDDSQLPKDRFSAERLKGVDSTLKIQPAELGDSAVYLCASSLEGGREQYFGPGTRLTVT.

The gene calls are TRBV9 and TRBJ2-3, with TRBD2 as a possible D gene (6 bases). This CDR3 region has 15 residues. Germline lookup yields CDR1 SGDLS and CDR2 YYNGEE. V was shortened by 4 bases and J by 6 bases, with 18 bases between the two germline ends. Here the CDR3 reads CASSPRDSVDDTQYF. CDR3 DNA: TGTGCCAGCAGCCCCCGGGACTCAGTGGACGATACGCAGTATTTT.